A single sample is the source of the 17 T cell receptor beta chains below, sequenced in a study of T cell responses to AZD1222 COVID-19 vaccine. Sequencing used immunoSEQ multiplex PCR; TCRdb keeps in-frame clones, though not all of them. The sample lists approximately 110,000 clones, less than 90% occurring once. Specimen: peripheral blood, collected on day 0 of AZD1222 vaccination. The receptors were sampled from an adult in good health.

The CDR3 reads CASSLSEKLFF. CDR3 DNA: TGTGCCAGCAGTTTAAGTGAAAAACTGTTTTTT. The chain joins TRBV12-3 or TRBV12-4 to TRBJ1-4, with D unresolved. The CDR3 is 11 amino acids. V dropped 2 bases and J dropped 7 bases, with 2 bases sitting between them.

The V and J genes are TRBV7-2 and TRBJ2-7; D not resolved. Trimming cost V 7 bases and J 2 bases, with 24 bases left between them. The CDR3 is 17 residues long. In germline, CDR1 is SGHTA, CDR2 FQGNSA. Written as DNA, the CDR3 is TGTGCCAGCACCTCTCCCGTGGGTGGTAGGTCCCCCTACGAGCAGTACTTC. This codes for CASTSPVGGRSPYEQYF.

The V and J genes are TRBV5-5 and TRBJ2-7, with D possibly TRBD2 on 6 matching bases. The CDR3 runs 14 residues. V was cut by 4 bases and J by 9 bases, with 20 bases left in between. CDR1 is SGHKS, CDR2 YYEKEE, per germline (reference sequence). The CDR3 is CASSRGTADGGQYF. The CDR3 bases are TGTGCCAGCAGCCGCGGGACGGCAGATGGTGGGCAGTACTTC.

The CDR3: CASSLAPRSRSEAFF. The CDR3 DNA is TGTGCCAGCAGCTTGGCACCCAGGAGCCGTTCGGAAGCTTTCTTT. This chain joins TRBV5-4 and TRBJ1-1; D unresolved. V gave up 0 bases and J gave up 8 bases, with 17 bases separating them. Germline values: CDR1 SGHNT, CDR2 YYREEE (reference sequence). The CDR3 contains 15 residues.

V and J are TRBV4-2 and TRBJ1-6; possible D gene TRBD1, 5 bases. Between the trimmed V and J ends, which lost 4 bases and 15 bases, there was a span of 13 bases. The germline V gene encodes CDR1 LGHNA and CDR2 YNFKEQ. This CDR3 has 12 amino acids. The CDR3 DNA reads as TGTGCCAGCAGCCTCGGGCGGGGCCTCCTCCACTTT. Its translation: CASSLGRGLLHF.

V is TRBV28 and J is TRBJ2-3; D not resolved. With 4 bases removed from V and 2 bases from J, the gap between germline ends came to 16 bases. This CDR3 comprises 16 residues. CDR1 and CDR2 (germline): MDHEN, SYDVKM. Written as DNA, the CDR3 is TGTGCCAGCAGTTCTTCAGCCGCCCAGATCACAGATACGCAGTATTTT. This sequence encodes CASSSSAAQITDTQYF. The whole variable domain, remainder taken from reference TRBV28 and TRBJ2-3, is DVKVTQSSRYLVKRTGEKVFLECVQDMDHENMFWYRQDPGLGLRLIYFSYDVKMKEKGDIPEGYSVSREKKERFSLILESASTNQTSMYLCASSSSAAQITDTQYFGPGTRLTVL.

The CDR3 coding sequence is TGTGCCAGTCGAGGGACAGGGGGCGGTAACTATGGCTACACCTTC. Protein sequence: CASRGTGGGNYGYTF. The gene calls are TRBV6-5 and TRBJ1-2; 12 bases match TRBD1. The germline V gene has CDR1 MNHEY and CDR2 SVGAGI. J was trimmed by 1 base and V by 9 bases; bases with no gene match: 6. The length of the CDR3 is 15 residues.

The V and J genes are TRBV7-9 and TRBJ1-4, with D maybe TRBD1 (6 bases). With 2 bases removed from V and 7 bases from J, the gap between germline ends came to 17 bases. In germline, CDR1 is SEHNR, CDR2 FQNEAQ (reference sequence). This CDR3 has 16 residues. The CDR3 nucleotides are TGTGCCAGCAGCTTATATGGTGGGGGCGAGGGTGAAAAACTGTTTTTT. This gives the protein CASSLYGGGEGEKLFF.

This chain connects TRBV30 to TRBJ2-7; 9 positions match TRBD1. Germline V gene data show CDR1 as GTSNPN and CDR2 as SVGIG (reference sequence). The CDR3 is 13 amino acids. Germline trimming cut 0 bases from V and 6 bases from J; bases unmatched to any gene: 3. CDR3 bases: TGTGCCTGGAGTGTATTGGACAGGGGCGAGCAGTACTTC. Translation gives CAWSVLDRGEQYF.

This chain connects TRBV11-3 to TRBJ2-1; D gene unclear. V shed 1 base and J shed 5 bases, with 6 bases lying between them. The CDR3 runs to 13 residues. Germline values: CDR1 SGHNT, CDR2 YENEEA. This chain's CDR3 is CASSLVDNNEQFF. CDR3 coding DNA: TGTGCCAGCAGCTTAGTGGATAACAATGAGCAGTTCTTC. The whole variable domain, filled in from reference TRBV11-3 and TRBJ2-1, reads EAGVVQSPRYKIIEKKQPVAFWCNPISGHNTLYWYLQNLGQGPELLIRYENEEAVDDSQLPKDRFSAERLKGVDSTLKIQPAELGDSAVYLCASSLVDNNEQFFGPGTRLTVL.

The chain has TRBV7-9 and TRBJ1-5; D unclear. This CDR3 is built from 14 residues. Germline V CDR1 and CDR2: SEHNR, FQNEAQ (reference sequence). V dropped 3 bases and J dropped 2 bases, with 8 bases sitting between them. This CDR3 is CASSLSPGNQPQHF. CDR3 bases: TGTGCCAGCAGCTTGAGTCCCGGCAATCAGCCCCAGCATTTT.

The chain uses TRBV4-3 and TRBJ2-5; a weak D match, TRBD1 (7 bases). Germline V gene sequence: CDR1 LGHNA, CDR2 YSLEER. V was pared by 0 bases and J by 5 bases, with 19 bases between. This CDR3 is built from 17 residues. The CDR3 sequence is CASSQDAGGRGDETQYF. The CDR3, as DNA: TGCGCCAGCAGCCAAGATGCTGGGGGCAGGGGGGACGAGACCCAGTACTTC.

In its sample, this clone was seen once. The chain couples TRBV6-4 to TRBJ2-2, with D unclear. The germline V gene encodes CDR1 MRHNA and CDR2 SNTAGT. The CDR3 length is 14 residues. Trimming cost V 0 bases and J 3 bases, with 5 bases left between them. CDR3 coding DNA: TGTGCCAGCAGTGACTCGACGGACACCGGGGAGCTGTTTTTT. Translating gives CASSDSTDTGELFF.

A single count supports this clone. The chain has TRBV27 and TRBJ2-7; TRBD2 matches 12 bases. The germline CDR1 and CDR2 sequences are MNHEY and SMNVEV (reference sequence). V shed 3 bases and J 6 bases; nucleotides not matched to a gene: 12. The CDR3 contains 17 residues. As DNA, the CDR3 is TGTGCCAGCAGTTTTGAGGGTCCGAGACTAGCGGGAGCCGAGCAGTACTTC. Encoded protein: CASSFEGPRLAGAEQYF.

CDR3 nucleotides: TGTGCCAGCAGGGGGGGGACAGGGAGGAACGAGCAGTACTTC. The encoded protein is CASRGGTGRNEQYF. The gene calls are TRBV28 and TRBJ2-7; 9 positions agree with TRBD1. The CDR3 is made up of 14 amino acids. Germline lookup yields CDR1 MDHEN and CDR2 SYDVKM. Trimming removed 6 bases from V and 5 bases from J; junction bases left unmatched: 8.

This chain joins TRBV19 and TRBJ1-6, with D perhaps TRBD1 (5 bases). CDR1 and CDR2 from the germline V gene are LNHDA and SQIVND (reference sequence). CDR3 size: 12 residues. Deletions cut 2 bases from V and 12 bases from J, with 8 bases between. CDR3: CASSIQGLPLHF. The CDR3 DNA reads as TGTGCCAGTAGTATACAGGGCTTACCCCTCCACTTT.

This clone came up once. The rearrangement links TRBV5-1 to TRBJ2-2; TRBD1 matches 7 bases. Germline loops: CDR1 SGHRS, CDR2 YFSETQ. The CDR3 covers 15 residues. V trimming: 1 base; J trimming: 17 bases; junction bases outside the gene matches: 17. CDR3 nucleotides: TGCGCCAGCAGCTTGTCAACCGCAGGGGGTGTCCCTGGATTTTTT. Its translation is CASSLSTAGGVPGFF.